This is a list of T cell receptor beta chains from one sample in a study of Ad26.COV2.S vaccination and SARS-CoV-2 variants. Only in-frame clones appear in the TCRdb table, and some are missing; sequencing was by immunoSEQ multiplex PCR. The top ten clones hold 2% to 2.5% of a sample with some 340,000 clones, roughly 80% of them seen once. The specimen was peripheral blood, collected in a trial of Ad26.COV2.S vaccine versus placebo. Receptor source: a person between 18 and 65 years old who received the Ad26.COV2.S COVID-19 vaccine or a placebo. CDR3s include the opening cysteine and the closing phenylalanine or tryptophan. A D gene is named only where the DNA matches it firmly. Rows give clone size only sometimes, using once, few, many, or a class for an expanded clone.

>NA|TRBD1|TRBV24-1|TRBJ2-3
CATSDFTGGEPTDTQYF
TGTGCCACCAGTGATTTTACAGGGGGCGAGCCCACAGATACGCAGTATTTT
>NA|TRBD2|TRBV2|TRBJ2-5
CASSPGRGLANPQTYF
TGTGCCAGCTCCCCGGGTCGGGGACTAGCGAACCCACAAACGTACTTC
>NA|TRBD1|TRBV9|TRBJ1-2
CASSGTGGPGYTF
TGTGCCAGCAGCGGCACAGGGGGCCCTGGCTACACCTTC
>NA|NA|TRBV6-5|TRBJ2-2
CASRVRMNTGELFF
TGTGCCAGCAGGGTTAGAATGAACACCGGGGAGCTGTTTTTT
>NA|NA|TRBV6-1|TRBJ2-2
CASSDTGLFTGELFF
TGTGCCAGCAGTGATACAGGGTTGTTCACCGGGGAGCTGTTTTTT
>NA|NA|TRBV5-6|TRBJ1-2
CASSFLVQGGYTF
TGTGCCAGCAGCTTTTTGGTACAGGGTGGCTACACCTTC
>NA|TRBD2|TRBV15|TRBJ2-6
CATSGWEGSGANVLTF
TGTGCCACCAGCGGGTGGGAGGGCTCTGGGGCCAACGTCCTGACTTTC
>NA|NA|TRBV9|TRBJ2-3
CASSPRVGITDTQYF
TGTGCCAGCAGCCCCCGCGTGGGGATCACAGATACGCAGTATTTT
>NA|TRBD1|TRBV7-6|TRBJ1-5
CASSLIPGQSLGGLNQPQHF
TGTGCCAGCAGCCTAATTCCGGGACAGTCCCTCGGAGGGCTTAATCAGCCCCAGCATTTT
>once|NA|TRBV21-1|TRBJ1-3
CASSKKGRGKFGNTIYF
TGTGCCAGCAGCAAAAAGGGCAGGGGGAAATTTGGAAACACCATATATTTT